This T cell receptor (beta chain) was sequenced for a study of T-cell reconstitution after alpha-beta-depleted transplantation in children. This clonotype was detected many times. The CDR3 spans 13 residues. V was clipped by 8 bases and J by 1 base, with 9 bases between them. The TCRbeta library incorporated unique molecular identifiers. In TCRdb, the PCR reads were re-called with MiXCR into one record per CDR3 protein. The repertoire holds 250,000 to 300,000 distinct CDR3 sequences, with 9.9% as singletons. This chain links TRBV12-3 or TRBV12-4 with TRBJ1-5; no reliable D call. This receptor was obtained from a human donor who donated a stem cell graft to a child with SCID. Sequencing used PBMCs from the stem cell graft donor, obtained from the stem cell graft. CDR3 in amino acids: CASGLTSNQPQHF. Here the CDR3 DNA reads TGTGCCAGCGGTCTTACGAGCAATCAGCCCCAGCATTTT.